This TCR beta chain derives from a study of response to subunit inactivated influenza vaccine (dated by TCRdb to the late 2010s). With respect to the entire study: The study used deep quantitative T cell receptor repertoire profiling to track responses to a trivalent subunit inactivated influenza vaccine.

The paper as a whole reports these results and caveats: It was suggested by the authors that each seasonal influenza vaccination may recruit only a limited number of new T cells.

The sample holds a few counts of this clonotype. Its antigen is still unknown. Per-base qualities were not stored, and no clone one base away is much larger. Preparation of the library involved RT-PCR. The instrument was an Illumina HiSeq 2500. TCRdb handled the public reads itself, with Q25 trimming in fastp and clone calling in MiXCR, and kept productive beta chains. CDR3 protein duplicates are merged, each entry listing the most common genes and DNA. In all, the sample holds about 500,000 distinct CDR3 sequences, and approximately 17% of those were seen once. The ten largest account for 2.5% to 3.5% of the sample. The germline V gene (reference sequence) gives CDR1 as LGHDT and CDR2 as YNNKEL. V loses 5 bases, J loses 0 bases, and the germline ends lie 7 bases apart. The CDR3 sequence holds 13 residues, the cysteine and phenylalanine included. The CDR3 DNA has 39 bases and is translated from base 1.

The source of this sequence is a man between 50 and 70 years old who received an inactivated influenza vaccine. Donor details come from another sample of the same person, matched by shared clones. Sequencing was performed on CD4+ T cells sorted from PBMCs, taken about 24 months after vaccination. The chain is encoded by TRBV3-1 joined to TRBJ2-5; the D gene assignment is ambiguous. The sequence in DNA is TGTGCCAGCAGCACGACGTACCAAGAGACCCAGTACTTC. It specifies CASSTTYQETQYF.